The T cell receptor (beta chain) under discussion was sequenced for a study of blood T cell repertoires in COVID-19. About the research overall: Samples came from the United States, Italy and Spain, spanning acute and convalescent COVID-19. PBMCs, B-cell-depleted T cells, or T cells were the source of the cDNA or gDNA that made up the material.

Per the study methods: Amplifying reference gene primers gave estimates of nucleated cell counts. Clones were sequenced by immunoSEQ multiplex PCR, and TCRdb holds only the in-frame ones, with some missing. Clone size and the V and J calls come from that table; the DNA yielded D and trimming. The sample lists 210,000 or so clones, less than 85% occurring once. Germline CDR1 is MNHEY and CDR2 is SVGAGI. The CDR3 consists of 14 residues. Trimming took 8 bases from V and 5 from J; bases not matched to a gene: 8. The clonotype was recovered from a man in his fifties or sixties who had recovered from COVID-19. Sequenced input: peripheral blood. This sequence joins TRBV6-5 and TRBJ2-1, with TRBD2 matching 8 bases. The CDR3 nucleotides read TGTGCCAGCGAAGCCGGGACTAGTGACAATGAGCAGTTCTTC. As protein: CASEAGTSDNEQFF.